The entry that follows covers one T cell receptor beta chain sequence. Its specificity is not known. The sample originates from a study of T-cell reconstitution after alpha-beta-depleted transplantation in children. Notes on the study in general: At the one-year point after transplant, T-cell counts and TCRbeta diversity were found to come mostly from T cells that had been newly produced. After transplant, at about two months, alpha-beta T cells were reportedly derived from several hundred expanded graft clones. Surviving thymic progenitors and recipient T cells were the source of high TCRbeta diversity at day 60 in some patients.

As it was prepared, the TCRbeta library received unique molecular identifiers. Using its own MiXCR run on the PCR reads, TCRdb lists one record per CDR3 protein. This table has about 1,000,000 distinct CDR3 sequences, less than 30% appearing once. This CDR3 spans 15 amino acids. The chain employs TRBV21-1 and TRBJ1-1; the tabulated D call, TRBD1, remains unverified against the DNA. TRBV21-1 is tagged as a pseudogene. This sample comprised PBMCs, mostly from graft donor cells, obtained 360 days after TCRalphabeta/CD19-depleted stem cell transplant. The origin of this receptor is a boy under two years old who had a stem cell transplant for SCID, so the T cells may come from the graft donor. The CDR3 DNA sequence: TGTGCCAGCAGCAAAGTCACAGGGGGAGGGACTGAAGCTTTCTTT. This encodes CASSKVTGGGTEAFF.